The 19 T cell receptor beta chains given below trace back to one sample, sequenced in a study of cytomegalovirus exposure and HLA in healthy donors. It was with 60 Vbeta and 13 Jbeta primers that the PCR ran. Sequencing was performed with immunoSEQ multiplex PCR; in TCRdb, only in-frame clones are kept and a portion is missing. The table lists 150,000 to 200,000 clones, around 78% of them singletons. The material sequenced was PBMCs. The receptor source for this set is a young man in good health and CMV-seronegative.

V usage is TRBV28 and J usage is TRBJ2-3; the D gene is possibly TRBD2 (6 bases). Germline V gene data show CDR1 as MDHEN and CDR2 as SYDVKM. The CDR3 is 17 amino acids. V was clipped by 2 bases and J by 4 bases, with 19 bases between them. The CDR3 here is CASSLRLEGPSSDTQYF. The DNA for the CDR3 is TGTGCCAGCAGTTTAAGGTTGGAGGGGCCCAGCTCAGATACGCAGTATTTT. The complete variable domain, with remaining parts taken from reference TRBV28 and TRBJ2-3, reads DVKVTQSSRYLVKRTGEKVFLECVQDMDHENMFWYRQDPGLGLRLIYFSYDVKMKEKGDIPEGYSVSREKKERFSLILESASTNQTSMYLCASSLRLEGPSSDTQYFGPGTRLTVL.

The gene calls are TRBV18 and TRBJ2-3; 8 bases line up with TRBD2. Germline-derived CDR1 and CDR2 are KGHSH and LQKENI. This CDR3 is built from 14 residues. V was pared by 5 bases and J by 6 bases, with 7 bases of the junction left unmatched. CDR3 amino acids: CASSSTSGDDTQYF. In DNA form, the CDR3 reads TGTGCCAGCTCATCTACTAGCGGAGACGATACGCAGTATTTT.

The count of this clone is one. The CDR3 region has the DNA TGTGCCAGCAATTTACAGGGGACCGTCTCCTACGAGCAGTACTTC. It is translated as CASNLQGTVSYEQYF. V gene TRBV6-1 combines with J gene TRBJ2-7; 7 bases agree with TRBD1. Germline V gives CDR1 MNHNS, CDR2 SASEGT. Germline trimming cut 7 bases from V and 0 bases from J; bases unmatched to any gene: 9. The length of the CDR3 is 15 residues.

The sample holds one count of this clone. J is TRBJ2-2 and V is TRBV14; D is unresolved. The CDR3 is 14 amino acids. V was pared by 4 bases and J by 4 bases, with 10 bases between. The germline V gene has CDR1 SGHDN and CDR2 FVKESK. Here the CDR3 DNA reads TGTGCCAGCAGCCCGTTCGGCGGCACCGGGGAGCTGTTTTTT. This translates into CASSPFGGTGELFF.

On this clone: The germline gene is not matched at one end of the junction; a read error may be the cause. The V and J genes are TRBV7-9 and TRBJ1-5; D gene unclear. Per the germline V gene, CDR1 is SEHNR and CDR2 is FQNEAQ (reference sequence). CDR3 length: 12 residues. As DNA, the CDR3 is TGTTCCAGCAGCCCGGGGAATCAGCCCCAGCATTTT. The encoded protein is CSSSPGNQPQHF.

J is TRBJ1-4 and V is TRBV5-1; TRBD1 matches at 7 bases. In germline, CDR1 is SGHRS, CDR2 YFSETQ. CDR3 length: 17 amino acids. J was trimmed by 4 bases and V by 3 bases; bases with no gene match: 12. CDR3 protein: CASSSGAWDRNNEKLFF. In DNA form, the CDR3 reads TGCGCCAGCAGCTCGGGTGCATGGGACAGAAATAATGAAAAACTGTTTTTT.

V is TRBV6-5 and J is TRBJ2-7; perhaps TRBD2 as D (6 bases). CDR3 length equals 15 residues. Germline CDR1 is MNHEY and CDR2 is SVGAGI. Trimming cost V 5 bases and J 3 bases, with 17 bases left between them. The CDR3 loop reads CASSSGSAPFYEQYF. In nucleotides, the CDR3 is TGTGCCAGCAGTAGCGGGTCGGCACCTTTCTACGAGCAGTACTTC.

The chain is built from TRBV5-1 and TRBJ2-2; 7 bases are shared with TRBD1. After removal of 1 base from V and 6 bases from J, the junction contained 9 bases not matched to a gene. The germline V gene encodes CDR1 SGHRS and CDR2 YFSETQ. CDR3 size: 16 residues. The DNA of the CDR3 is TGCGCCAGCAGCTTGATGGGACAGCTCGGGGCCGGGGAGCTGTTTTTT. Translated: CASSLMGQLGAGELFF.

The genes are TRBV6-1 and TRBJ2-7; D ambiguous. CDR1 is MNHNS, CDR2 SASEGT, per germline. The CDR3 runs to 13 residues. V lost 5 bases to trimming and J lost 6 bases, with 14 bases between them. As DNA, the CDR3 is TGTGCCAGCAGTCCTCTAGGTAACCGCGAGCAGTACTTC. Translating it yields CASSPLGNREQYF.

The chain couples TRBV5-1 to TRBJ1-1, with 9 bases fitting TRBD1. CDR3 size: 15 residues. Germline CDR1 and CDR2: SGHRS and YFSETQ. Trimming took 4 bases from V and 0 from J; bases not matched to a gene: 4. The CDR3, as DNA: TGCGCCAGCAGCGACCGGGACAGGGTGAACACTGAAGCTTTCTTT. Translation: CASSDRDRVNTEAFF. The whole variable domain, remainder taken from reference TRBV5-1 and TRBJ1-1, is KAGVTQTPRYLIKTRGQQVTLSCSPISGHRSVSWYQQTPGQGLQFLFEYFSETQRNKGNFPGRFSGRQFSNSRSEMNVSTLELGDSALYLCASSDRDRVNTEAFFGQGTRLTVV.

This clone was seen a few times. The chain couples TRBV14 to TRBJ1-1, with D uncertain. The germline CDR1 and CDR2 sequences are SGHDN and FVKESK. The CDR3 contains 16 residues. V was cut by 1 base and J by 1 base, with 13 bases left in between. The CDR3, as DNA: TGTGCCAGCAGCCAAGGGCGAGGGATAGGGAACACTGAAGCTTTCTTT. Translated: CASSQGRGIGNTEAFF.

CDR3 sequence: CASSPGTGTAGNTIYF. In nucleotides, the CDR3 is TGCGCCAGCAGCCCGGGGACAGGGACGGCCGGAAACACCATATATTTT. The chain joins TRBV5-1 to TRBJ1-3; 9 bases match TRBD1. The CDR3 runs 16 residues. The germline CDR1 and CDR2 sequences are SGHRS and YFSETQ. The trim removed 4 bases at V and 4 bases at J, leaving 9 bases unmatched.

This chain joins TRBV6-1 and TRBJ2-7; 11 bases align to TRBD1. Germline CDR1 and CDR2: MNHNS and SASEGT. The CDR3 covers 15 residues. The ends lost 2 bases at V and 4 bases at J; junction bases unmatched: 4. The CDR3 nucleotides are TGTGCCAGCAGTGAAACCGGGACAGGGGGTTACGAGCAGTACTTC. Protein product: CASSETGTGGYEQYF.

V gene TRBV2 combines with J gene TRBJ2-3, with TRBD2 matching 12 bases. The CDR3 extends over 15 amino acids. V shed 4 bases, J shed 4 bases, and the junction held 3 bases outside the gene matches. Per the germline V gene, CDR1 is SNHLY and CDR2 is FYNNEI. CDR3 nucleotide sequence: TGTGCCAGCAGTGCGACTAGCGGGAGTGCAGATACGCAGTATTTT. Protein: CASSATSGSADTQYF.

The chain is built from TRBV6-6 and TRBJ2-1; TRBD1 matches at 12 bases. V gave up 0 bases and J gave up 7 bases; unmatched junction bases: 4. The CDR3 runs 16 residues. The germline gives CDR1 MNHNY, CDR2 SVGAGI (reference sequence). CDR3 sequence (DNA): TGTGCCAGCAGTTACTCGGGGACAGGGGGCAGGAATGAGCAGTTCTTC. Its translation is CASSYSGTGGRNEQFF.

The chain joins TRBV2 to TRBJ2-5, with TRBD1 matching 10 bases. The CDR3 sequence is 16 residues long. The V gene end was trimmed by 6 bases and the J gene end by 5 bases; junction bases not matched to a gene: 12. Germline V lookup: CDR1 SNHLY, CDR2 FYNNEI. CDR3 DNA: TGTGCCAGCAGACCCATCGGGACAGGGGTATCGGAGACCCAGTACTTC. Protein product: CASRPIGTGVSETQYF.

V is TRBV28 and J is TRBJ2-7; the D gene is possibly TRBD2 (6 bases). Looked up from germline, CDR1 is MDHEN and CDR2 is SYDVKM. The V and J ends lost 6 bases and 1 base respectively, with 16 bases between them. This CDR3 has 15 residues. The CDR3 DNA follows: TGTGCCAGCAGCCGGGGGACGGTCCTTTCCTACGAGCAGTACTTC. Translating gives CASSRGTVLSYEQYF.

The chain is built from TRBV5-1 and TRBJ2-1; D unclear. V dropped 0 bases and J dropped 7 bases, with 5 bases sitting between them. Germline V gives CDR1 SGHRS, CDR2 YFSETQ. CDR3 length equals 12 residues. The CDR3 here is CASSLAENEQFF. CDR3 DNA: TGCGCCAGCAGCTTGGCCGAGAATGAGCAGTTCTTC. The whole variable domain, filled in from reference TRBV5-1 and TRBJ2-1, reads KAGVTQTPRYLIKTRGQQVTLSCSPISGHRSVSWYQQTPGQGLQFLFEYFSETQRNKGNFPGRFSGRQFSNSRSEMNVSTLELGDSALYLCASSLAENEQFFGPGTRLTVL.

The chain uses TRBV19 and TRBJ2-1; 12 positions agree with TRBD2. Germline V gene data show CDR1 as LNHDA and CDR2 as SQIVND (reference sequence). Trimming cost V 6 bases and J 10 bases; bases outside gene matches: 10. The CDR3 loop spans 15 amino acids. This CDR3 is CASSIQLAGGSEQFF. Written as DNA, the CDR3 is TGTGCCAGTAGCATCCAACTAGCGGGAGGCTCGGAGCAGTTCTTC.